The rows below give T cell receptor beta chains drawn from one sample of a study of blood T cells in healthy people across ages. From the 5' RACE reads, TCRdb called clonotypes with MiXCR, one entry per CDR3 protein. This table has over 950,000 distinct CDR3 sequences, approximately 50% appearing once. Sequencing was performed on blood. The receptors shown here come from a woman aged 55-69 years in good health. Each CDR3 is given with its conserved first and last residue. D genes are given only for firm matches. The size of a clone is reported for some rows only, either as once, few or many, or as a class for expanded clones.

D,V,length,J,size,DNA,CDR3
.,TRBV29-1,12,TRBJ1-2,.,TGCAGCGTTGGGGCAACTAACTATGGCTACACCTTC,CSVGATNYGYTF
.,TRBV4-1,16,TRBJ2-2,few,TGCGCCAGCAGCCAGCCCCTATACGGGACCCCGGGCGGGCTGTTTTTT,CASSQPLYGTPGGLFF
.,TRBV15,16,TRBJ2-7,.,TGTGCCACCAGCAGAGACCCAGGGTCCAGCTCCTACGAGCAGTACTTC,CATSRDPGSSSYEQYF
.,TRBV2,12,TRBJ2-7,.,TGTGCCAGCAGTGACCTAGGGGACGAGCAGTACTTC,CASSDLGDEQYF
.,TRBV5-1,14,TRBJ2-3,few,TGCGCCAGCAGCTTGGAGGCCCGCACAGATACGCAGTATTTT,CASSLEARTDTQYF
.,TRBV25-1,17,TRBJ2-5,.,TGTGCCAGCAGTGAAAACCGGGGGGCCTCCTTCCAAGAGACCCAGTACTTC,CASSENRGASFQETQYF
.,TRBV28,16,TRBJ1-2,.,TGTGCCAGCGGGGGGGCCTTACAGGGACTTACCTATGGCTACACCTTC,CASGGALQGLTYGYTF
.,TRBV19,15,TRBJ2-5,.,TGTGCCAGTAGTATCGGGCCTCAGAGTGGGGAGACCCAGTACTTC,CASSIGPQSGETQYF
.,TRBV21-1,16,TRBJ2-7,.,TGTGCCAGCAGCATTACGGATGGGTCAGGGGGCTACGAGCAGTACTTC,CASSITDGSGGYEQYF
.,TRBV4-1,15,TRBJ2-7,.,TGCGCCAGCAGCCATGGACGGAGGAGGCTCTACGAGCAGTACTTC,CASSHGRRRLYEQYF
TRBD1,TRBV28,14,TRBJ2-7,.,TGTGCCACCCGGGGACAGGGGACATCCTACGAGCAGTACTTC,CATRGQGTSYEQYF
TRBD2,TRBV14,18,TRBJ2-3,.,TGTGCCAGCAGCCAGGGTGGGACTACCGGAACTAGCACAGATACGCAGTATTTT,CASSQGGTTGTSTDTQYF
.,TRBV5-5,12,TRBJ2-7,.,TGTGCCAGCAGTAGGGCCGGGAACGAGCAGTACTTC,CASSRAGNEQYF
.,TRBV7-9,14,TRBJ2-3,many,TGTGCCAGCAGCTTAAGGGGGGGCACAGATACGCAGTATTTT,CASSLRGGTDTQYF
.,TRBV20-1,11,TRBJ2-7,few,TGCAGTGCTAGTCCCGTCTACGAGCAGTACTTC,CSASPVYEQYF
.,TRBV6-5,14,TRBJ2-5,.,TGTGCCAGCAGAGAAGTGTCGGTTTTCGGGACCCAGTACTTC,CASREVSVFGTQYF
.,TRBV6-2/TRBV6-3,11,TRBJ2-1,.,TGTGCCAGCGGGCGCGGTCGTGAGCAGTTCTTC,CASGRGREQFF
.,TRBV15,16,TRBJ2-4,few,TGTGCCACCAACTCCGGTTCGGGGACGGCCAAAAACATTCAGTACTTC,CATNSGSGTAKNIQYF
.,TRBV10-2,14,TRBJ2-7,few,TGCGCCAGCACTCCGGTATTGGGCTCCTACGAGCAGTACTTC,CASTPVLGSYEQYF
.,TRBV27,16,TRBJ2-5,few,TGTGCCAGCAGTTTAGGTCCGGAGACGTGGTGGGAGACCCAGTACTTC,CASSLGPETWWETQYF
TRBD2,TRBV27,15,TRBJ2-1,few,TGTGCCAGCACCGGACTAGCGGGAGGGTACAATGAGCAGTTCTTC,CASTGLAGGYNEQFF
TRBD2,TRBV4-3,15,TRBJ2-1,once,TGCGCCAGCAGCCAAGAGGGACTAGTTACGGATAAGCAGTTCTTC,CASSQEGLVTDKQFF
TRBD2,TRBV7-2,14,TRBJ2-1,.,TGTGCCAGCAGCTTATCTAGCGGGAGCTATGAGCAGTTCTTC,CASSLSSGSYEQFF
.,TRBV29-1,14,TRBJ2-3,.,TGCAGCGTTGCACATGGGTACATGGGCGATACGCAGTATTTT,CSVAHGYMGDTQYF
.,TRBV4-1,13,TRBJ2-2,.,TGCGCCAGCAGCCAAAAACGGGCCGGGGAGCTGTTTTTT,CASSQKRAGELFF
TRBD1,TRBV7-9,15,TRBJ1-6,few,TGTGCCAGCAGCGTGGGGACAGGTTATAATTCACCCCTCCACTTT,CASSVGTGYNSPLHF
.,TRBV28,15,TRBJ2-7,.,TGTGCCAGCAGTTTTGGGTCAGGAGGGTCCTACGAGCAGTACTTC,CASSFGSGGSYEQYF
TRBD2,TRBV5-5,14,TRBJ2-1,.,TGTGCCAGCACACCGACTAGCAGGAGCCATGAGCAGTTCTTC,CASTPTSRSHEQFF
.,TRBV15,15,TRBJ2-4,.,TGTGCCACCAGCAGAACCCAGGAAGACTACAATGAGCAGTACTTC,CATSRTQEDYNEQYF
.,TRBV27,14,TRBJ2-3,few,TGTGCCAGCAGTATTGGGTCTCTGAGAGATACGCAGTATTTT,CASSIGSLRDTQYF
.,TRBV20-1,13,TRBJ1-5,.,TGCAGTGCTAGAGATCTCCCGACTCAGCCCCAGCATTTT,CSARDLPTQPQHF
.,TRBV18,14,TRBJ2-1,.,TGTGCCAGCTCACCACAGGAAGCCGGGACAGAGCAGTTCTTC,CASSPQEAGTEQFF
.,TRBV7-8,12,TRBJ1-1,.,TGTGCCAGCAGCCCCCCGGCTCCTGAAGCTTTCTTT,CASSPPAPEAFF
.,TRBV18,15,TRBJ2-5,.,TGTGCCAGCTCCCGCCAGGTCACGCAGCAAGAGACCCAGTACTTC,CASSRQVTQQETQYF
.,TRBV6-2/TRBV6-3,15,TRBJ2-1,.,TGTGCCAGCAGTTACTTAGCGGAGGCCTACAATGAGCAGTTCTTC,CASSYLAEAYNEQFF
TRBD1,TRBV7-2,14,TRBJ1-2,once,TGTGCCAGCAGTTCAGCTTCATCAGGGGGTGGCTACACCTTC,CASSSASSGGGYTF
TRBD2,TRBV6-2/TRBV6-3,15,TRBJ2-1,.,TGTGCCAGCCGCTTTAGCGGGAGGTCCTACAATGAGCAGTTCTTC,CASRFSGRSYNEQFF
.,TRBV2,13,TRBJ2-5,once,TGTGCCAGCAGGCGGGTAGGGGGGGAGACCCAGTACTTC,CASRRVGGETQYF
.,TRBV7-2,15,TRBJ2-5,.,TGTGCCAGCAGCTTCTCTGGACAGAACCAAGAGACCCAGTACTTC,CASSFSGQNQETQYF
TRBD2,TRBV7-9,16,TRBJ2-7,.,TGTGCCAGCAGCTCAGGACCTCGGGGGGAGTTATTCGAGCAGTACTTC,CASSSGPRGELFEQYF
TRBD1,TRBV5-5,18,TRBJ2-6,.,TGTGCCAGCAGGCGTGGACAGGGAGAGTCCTCTGGGGCCAACGTCCTGACTTTC,CASRRGQGESSGANVLTF